The entry below gives a single T cell receptor beta chain sequence along with its context. In germline, CDR1 is SGHDT, CDR2 YYEEEE. Trimming took 4 bases from V and 9 from J; bases not matched to a gene: 17. This CDR3 spans 16 amino acids. In the authors' workflow: Amplifying reference gene primers gave estimates of nucleated cell counts. Some clones are missing from TCRdb's copy, which holds only in-frame ones; the method was immunoSEQ multiplex PCR. Clone size and V and J calls were adopted from that table, with D and trimming inferred from the DNA. Of around 200,000 clones in the sample, roughly 81% are singletons; the top ten hold 4.9%. The data are from a study of blood T cell repertoires in COVID-19. In the study overall: Donors in the United States, Italy and Spain gave samples during acute or convalescent COVID-19. Sources were T cells, B-cell-depleted T cells, or PBMCs; the material itself was cDNA or gDNA.

This rearrangement joins TRBV5-6 to TRBJ2-7, with 9 bases fitting TRBD1. Sequenced input: peripheral blood. The TCR was taken from a woman older than 75 with acute or convalescent COVID-19. As DNA, the CDR3 is TGTGCCAGCAGCCCCGGCCCTGGACAGGGGATGGTGGGGCAGTACTTC. Translating gives CASSPGPGQGMVGQYF.